These 32 T cell receptor beta chains were all obtained from the same sample, sequenced in a study of T cell responses to AZD1222 COVID-19 vaccine. Assay: immunoSEQ multiplex PCR; the TCRdb copy retains only in-frame clones and omits some. The sample has about 140,000 clones, 80% to 90% seen once. The sequences come from peripheral blood, collected on day 0 of AZD1222 vaccination. These receptors all come from an adult in good health.

The gene calls are TRBV30 and TRBJ1-2, with D tentatively TRBD1 (5 bases). Germline CDR1 and CDR2: GTSNPN and SVGIG (reference sequence). The CDR3 extends over 13 amino acids. V dropped 5 bases and J dropped 7 bases, with 17 bases sitting between them. The CDR3 region is CAWAGTPEGGYTF. The CDR3 bases are TGTGCCTGGGCCGGGACCCCGGAGGGTGGCTACACCTTC.

This CDR3 is CASSTTGTAYGYTF. CDR3 nucleotides: TGTGCCAGCAGCACAACCGGGACGGCATATGGCTACACCTTC. The rearrangement links TRBV13 to TRBJ1-2; D is possibly TRBD1 (5 bases). V lost 5 bases and J 5 bases, leaving 15 bases between the germline ends. Germline CDR1 is PRHDT and CDR2 is FYEKMQ (reference sequence). The CDR3 contains 14 residues.

This clone appeared a single time. The rearrangement joins TRBV27 to TRBJ1-5; 8 bases align to TRBD1. V lost 6 bases, J lost 0 bases, and 1 base stayed unmatched. The CDR3 extends over 14 amino acids. The germline V gene encodes CDR1 MNHEY and CDR2 SMNVEV (reference sequence). The CDR3 sequence: CASRTGGSNQPQHF. The CDR3 DNA is TGTGCCAGCAGAACAGGGGGTAGCAATCAGCCCCAGCATTTT.

The genes are TRBV6-5 and TRBJ2-1, with 9 bases matching TRBD2. The CDR3 length is 14 residues. Germline loops: CDR1 MNHEY, CDR2 SVGAGI. With V trimmed by 7 bases and J by 9 bases, 10 bases remained unmatched. Here the CDR3 DNA reads TGTGCCAGCAAGGGTAGCGGGAGTTCGGGTGAGCAGTTCTTC. As protein: CASKGSGSSGEQFF.

V and J are TRBV28 and TRBJ2-7, with D perhaps matching TRBD2 (6 bases). V was clipped by 4 bases and J by 7 bases, with 17 bases between them. Germline CDR1 MDHEN, CDR2 SYDVKM. The CDR3 sequence is 14 residues long. CDR3 protein: CASSSRGFLVEQYF. Here the CDR3 DNA reads TGTGCCAGCAGTTCCCGGGGGTTCCTGGTGGAGCAGTACTTC. Looking up the rest from reference TRBV28 and TRBJ2-7 gives the full variable domain: DVKVTQSSRYLVKRTGEKVFLECVQDMDHENMFWYRQDPGLGLRLIYFSYDVKMKEKGDIPEGYSVSREKKERFSLILESASTNQTSMYLCASSSRGFLVEQYFGPGTRLTVT.

The chain recombines TRBV5-1 with TRBJ2-5, with D hard to call. Germline V lookup: CDR1 SGHRS, CDR2 YFSETQ. Between the trimmed V and J ends, which lost 4 bases and 2 bases, there was a span of 15 bases. The CDR3 contains 15 residues. The CDR3 spells CASSLDWLGQETQYF. The CDR3 DNA reads TGCGCCAGCAGCCTTGACTGGTTGGGGCAAGAGACCCAGTACTTC.

This sequence joins TRBV7-2 and TRBJ1-5; D ambiguous. Per germline, CDR1 SGHTA and CDR2 FQGNSA. The CDR3 consists of 15 residues. V was clipped by 2 bases and J by 4 bases, with 12 bases between them. The CDR3 sequence is CASSLYLAANQPQHF. CDR3 DNA sequence: TGTGCCAGCAGCTTATATCTGGCAGCTAATCAGCCCCAGCATTTT.

This clone is a singleton in its sample. This rearrangement joins TRBV2 to TRBJ1-2, with 7 positions matching TRBD1. The CDR3 totals 14 residues. Germline loops: CDR1 SNHLY, CDR2 FYNNEI. J lost 6 bases, V lost 4 bases, and 8 bases had no gene match. CDR3 region: CASSALRTGDGYTF. DNA for the CDR3: TGTGCCAGCAGTGCCCTACGAACAGGGGATGGCTACACCTTC.

Only one count was recorded for this clone. In DNA form, the CDR3 reads TGTGCCAGCAGTACCGGGACGAAGCCCCAGCATTTT. It specifies CASSTGTKPQHF. The rearrangement links TRBV6-5 to TRBJ1-5; tentatively, D is TRBD1 (5 bases). The V end lost 5 bases, the J end lost 8 bases, and 10 bases lay between the germline ends. Per germline, CDR1 MNHEY and CDR2 SVGAGI. CDR3 size: 12 residues.

The chain recombines TRBV4-1 with TRBJ1-6, with TRBD1 matching 8 bases. The V and J ends lost 0 bases and 5 bases, in that order; junction bases with no gene match: 9. The CDR3 consists of 18 residues. Germline assignment: CDR1 MGHRA and CDR2 YSYEKL. The CDR3 DNA reads as TGCGCCAGCAGCCAAGACGAGCTAACGGGACAGGATAATTCACCCCTCCACTTT. Protein sequence: CASSQDELTGQDNSPLHF.

J is TRBJ1-5 and V is TRBV30; perhaps TRBD1 as D (5 bases). Trimming took 1 base from V and 5 from J, leaving 12 bases between them. Germline V lookup: CDR1 GTSNPN, CDR2 SVGIG (reference sequence). This CDR3 contains 14 residues. The DNA of the CDR3 is TGTGCCTGGAGTGGAGGGGCGATGGATCAGCCCCAGCATTTT. Translating gives CAWSGGAMDQPQHF.

This clone occurred a few times. The rearrangement links TRBV5-5 to TRBJ1-6; D is ambiguous. Germline CDR1 is SGHKS and CDR2 is YYEKEE (reference sequence). Trimming left V 4 bases short and J 10 bases short, with 15 bases between. The CDR3 contains 14 residues. The CDR3 sequence: CASSDRGVGSPLHF. In DNA form, the CDR3 reads TGTGCCAGCAGCGACCGCGGGGTTGGATCACCCCTCCACTTT.

This sequence joins TRBV30 and TRBJ2-7; TRBD1 matches 10 bases. V shed 2 bases, J shed 0 bases, and the junction held 4 bases outside the gene matches. The length of the CDR3 is 15 residues. Germline V gene sequence: CDR1 GTSNPN, CDR2 SVGIG (reference sequence). CDR3 protein: CAWSWGQGYSYEQYF. The CDR3 nucleotides read TGTGCCTGGAGTTGGGGACAGGGGTACTCCTACGAGCAGTACTTC.

The chain links TRBV19 to TRBJ2-7; 9 bases line up with TRBD2. This CDR3 contains 14 residues. In germline, CDR1 is LNHDA, CDR2 SQIVND (reference sequence). V dropped 7 bases and J dropped 2; count of bases not matched to a gene: 6. CDR3 sequence (DNA): TGTGCCAGTACCCCAACTAGCGGGCCCTACGAGCAGTACTTC. Protein: CASTPTSGPYEQYF.

The chain employs TRBV6-5 and TRBJ2-1; 12 bases align to TRBD2. This CDR3 region has 15 residues. Germline V lookup: CDR1 MNHEY, CDR2 SVGAGI. V dropped 5 bases and J dropped 4; count of bases not matched to a gene: 3. CDR3 DNA: TGTGCCAGCAGTCGCACTAGCGGGGGGTACAATGAGCAGTTCTTC. Translated: CASSRTSGGYNEQFF.

This chain connects TRBV19 to TRBJ1-6; D remains unclear. V lost 2 bases and J lost 4, with 15 bases in between. Per the germline V gene, CDR1 is LNHDA and CDR2 is SQIVND (reference sequence). There are 17 residues in the CDR3. This CDR3 is CASSIKLGDGYNSPLHF. The CDR3 DNA follows: TGTGCCAGTAGTATAAAGCTCGGCGACGGATATAATTCACCCCTCCACTTT.

The table lists this clone with a count of one. This sequence joins TRBV19 and TRBJ2-7; D might be TRBD1 (5 bases). Trimming removed 4 bases from V and 5 bases from J, with 21 bases in between. This CDR3 has 16 residues. The germline CDR1 and CDR2 sequences are LNHDA and SQIVND (reference sequence). This chain's CDR3 is CASSNLLGQGKNEQYF. The DNA of the CDR3 is TGTGCCAGTAGTAACCTCCTGGGGCAGGGAAAGAACGAGCAGTACTTC.

The chain recombines TRBV9 with TRBJ2-5; D is unclear. The CDR3 runs to 17 residues. V was clipped by 1 base and J by 5 bases, with 21 bases between them. Germline V lookup: CDR1 SGDLS, CDR2 YYNGEE. CDR3 bases: TGTGCCAGCAGCGTAAACTTATTGGGCAGCCCCCAGGAGACCCAGTACTTC. It yields the protein CASSVNLLGSPQETQYF. Full variable domain (missing parts from reference TRBV9 and TRBJ2-5): DSGVTQTPKHLITATGQRVTLRCSPRSGDLSVYWYQQSLDQGLQFLIQYYNGEERAKGNILERFSAQQFPDLHSELNLSSLELGDSALYFCASSVNLLGSPQETQYFGPGTRLLVL.

V is TRBV3-1 (or the pseudogene TRBV3-2) and J is TRBJ2-1; D ambiguous. CDR1 is LGHDT, CDR2 YNNKEL, per germline (reference sequence). This CDR3 region has 13 residues. Trimming shortened V by 1 base and J by 9 bases, and 10 bases separated the two germline ends. The CDR3 protein is CASSQGTSPEQFF. The CDR3 DNA follows: TGTGCCAGCAGCCAAGGGACGAGCCCTGAGCAGTTCTTC.

The V call is TRBV18, the J call TRBJ1-5; the D is unclear. The V gene lost 2 bases and the J gene lost 5 bases, with 10 bases spanning the gap. CDR3 length: 14 amino acids. Germline V gene lookup returns CDR1 KGHSH and CDR2 LQKENI. The CDR3 DNA reads as TGTGCCAGCTCACCAGAAGTGGGGTATCAGCCCCAGCATTTT. Amino acid sequence: CASSPEVGYQPQHF.

The CDR3 nucleotides read TGTGCCAGCTCATCCATAGGGCTTAGCGGCCCAAGCTCCTACAATGAGCAGTTCTTC. It translates to CASSSIGLSGPSSYNEQFF. The chain employs TRBV18 and TRBJ2-1; D is perhaps TRBD2 (6 bases). Trimming pared 5 bases from V and 0 bases from J, leaving 23 bases between. This CDR3 has 19 residues. Germline CDR1 reads KGHSH; CDR2 reads LQKENI.

The chain recombines TRBV28 with TRBJ1-3; TRBD1 matches at 11 bases. The V gene end was trimmed by 4 bases and the J gene end by 2 bases; junction bases not matched to a gene: 4. This CDR3 region has 16 residues. Germline V gene sequence: CDR1 MDHEN, CDR2 SYDVKM. DNA for the CDR3: TGTGCCAGCAGTTCTCCGGGACAGGGGGCTGGAAACACCATATATTTT. Its translation is CASSSPGQGAGNTIYF.

The CDR3 nucleotides are TGCAGCGTTGAGGGCAGCTTCACAGATACGCAGTATTTT. This encodes CSVEGSFTDTQYF. The chain combines TRBV29-1 with TRBJ2-3, with D hard to call. From germline, CDR1 is SQVTM and CDR2 ANQGSEA. This CDR3 comprises 13 residues. V lost 3 bases to trimming and J lost 2 bases, with 9 bases between them.

This chain connects TRBV7-3 to TRBJ2-3, with D unresolved. Trimming cost V 6 bases and J 2 bases, with 15 bases left between them. Per germline, CDR1 SGHTA and CDR2 FQGTGA. The CDR3 runs 15 residues. CDR3 nucleotides: TGTGCCAGCAGTAGTTCGGCGGAGTCCACAGATACGCAGTATTTT. Its protein product is CASSSSAESTDTQYF.

This clone was counted a single time. V usage is TRBV6-6 and J usage is TRBJ2-3; 10 nucleotides match TRBD1. The V and J ends lost 2 bases and 6 bases, in that order; junction bases with no gene match: 8. The germline CDR1 and CDR2 sequences are MNHNY and SVGAGI (reference sequence). CDR3 length: 16 amino acids. The CDR3 here is CASSYPSGQGSDTQYF. CDR3 nucleotide sequence: TGTGCCAGCAGTTACCCATCGGGACAGGGGTCGGATACGCAGTATTTT.

The gene calls are TRBV5-6 and TRBJ2-3; D is tentatively TRBD1 or TRBD2 (5 bases each). The germline gives CDR1 SGHDT, CDR2 YYEEEE. V was cut by 1 base and J by 4 bases, with 10 bases left in between. The CDR3 runs 14 residues. CDR3 in DNA: TGTGCCAGCAGCTTGCCGGGGCTGCCAGATACGCAGTATTTT. It codes for CASSLPGLPDTQYF.

The rearrangement links TRBV11-3 to TRBJ2-3; the match to TRBD1 covers 9 bases. The V and J ends lost 5 bases and 6 bases, in that order; junction bases with no gene match: 12. Germline V CDR1 and CDR2: SGHNT, YENEEA. The length of the CDR3 is 16 residues. In nucleotides, the CDR3 is TGTGCCAGCAGCATGTCCAACGGACAGGGGACGGATACGCAGTATTTT. Its protein is CASSMSNGQGTDTQYF.

The chain is built from TRBV15 and TRBJ1-4; D remains ambiguous. Trimming removed 1 base from V and 7 bases from J, with 13 bases in between. Per germline, CDR1 LNHNV and CDR2 YYDKDF (reference sequence). The CDR3 has 15 amino acids. The CDR3 loop reads CATSRAKEVGEKLFF. As DNA, the CDR3 is TGTGCCACCAGCAGAGCTAAGGAAGTTGGTGAAAAACTGTTTTTT.

This rearrangement joins TRBV9 to TRBJ2-2, with 15 positions matching TRBD2. V lost 1 base to trimming and J lost 8 bases; unmatched junction nucleotides: 6. CDR3 length: 17 residues. Germline CDR1 is SGDLS and CDR2 is YYNGEE. The CDR3 sequence: CASSVSRTSGRAGELFF. Here the CDR3 DNA reads TGTGCCAGCAGCGTATCCAGGACTAGCGGGAGGGCTGGGGAGCTGTTTTTT.

J is TRBJ1-3 and V is TRBV7-2; no firm D call. The CDR3 sequence is 15 residues long. V dropped 1 base and J dropped 6 bases, with 13 bases sitting between them. The germline V gene has CDR1 SGHTA and CDR2 FQGNSA. The chain's CDR3 is CASSLDAQSLNTIYF. CDR3 nucleotides: TGTGCCAGCAGCTTAGACGCCCAATCCTTAAACACCATATATTTT. Combining the CDR3 with reference TRBV7-2 and TRBJ1-3 gives the whole variable domain GAGVSQSPSNKVTEKGKDVELRCDPISGHTALYWYRQSLGQGLEFLIYFQGNSAPDKSGLPSDRFSAERTGGSVSTLTIQRTQQEDSAVYLCASSLDAQSLNTIYFGEGSWLTVV.

The chain employs TRBV6-1 and TRBJ2-5; the match to TRBD2 covers 12 bases. V lost 2 bases, J lost 4 bases, and 2 bases stayed unmatched. The V gene's germline CDR1 is MNHNS and CDR2 SASEGT. The CDR3 is 15 residues long. The CDR3 DNA reads TGTGCCAGCAGTGAACTAGCGGGAGGGCCAGAGACCCAGTACTTC. Its translation: CASSELAGGPETQYF.

This clone was seen only once. The chain couples TRBV5-1 to TRBJ1-1; D is possibly TRBD1 (5 bases). Germline V gene sequence: CDR1 SGHRS, CDR2 YFSETQ. With 3 bases removed from V and 1 base from J, the gap between germline ends came to 13 bases. This CDR3 has 15 residues. The CDR3 is CASSSEGHQNTEAFF. The CDR3 DNA is TGCGCCAGCAGCTCGGAAGGACACCAGAACACTGAAGCTTTCTTT.